This T cell receptor (beta chain) was identified in a study of sequential checkpoint blockade in melanoma (dated by TCRdb to between 2018 and 2020). About the investigation overall: Using 1:1 randomization, the trial assigned patients either to first-line nivolumab followed by ipilimumab (arm A) or to ipilimumab followed by nivolumab (arm B). Maintenance nivolumab came after each of the two trial sequences.

Study-level results and caveats: Validation of the response-prediction model combining TCR metrics and mutation burden is needed in larger, independent patient cohorts.

Details on this clone: Its binding antigen is unknown. No base-level quality is on record; no much larger clone is a single base apart.

What the treatment or condition label conveys for this sample: randomized to nivolumab then ipilimumab (arm A) or the reverse (arm B). Prior DNA-damaging chemotherapy had not been received by any trial patient. A FACS Aria II flow cytometer was used to sort live CD3+CD8+ cells that were negative for CD19 and CD56 from thawed PBMCs. CheckMate 064, a randomized, open-label phase II trial of sequential checkpoint blockade, was the source of the samples, all of which came from patients with melanoma. Peripheral blood mononuclear cells were collected by leukapheresis, purified using Ficoll-Paque, and frozen in human serum containing roughly 9.4% DMSO. Right after sorting, the blood CD3+CD8+ cells were verified to be >95% pure, and DNA extraction followed. The immunoSEQ Assay was used to immunosequence TCRbeta CDR3 regions from genomic DNA. Prior to high-throughput sequencing, genomic DNA was amplified by bias-controlled multiplex PCR. As for how the authors treated the data: To quantify the absolute abundance of each unique TCRbeta CDR3 region, the sequences were collapsed and filtered. Clonality was defined as 1 minus Pielou's evenness and was calculated using productive rearrangements only. A previously published method was used to identify clones whose frequencies were significantly greater in on-treatment samples than in baseline samples. TCRdb carries this immuneACCESS record with in-frame sequences only. Its versions omit some clonotypes, under half of them owing to an unresolved V gene in the studies checked, with the rest unexplained. V, J and clone size derive from that table, while D and trimming were established from the DNA sequence. The sample table records 8,500 to 13,000 clones; 60% to 80% of these occur just once. The leading ten clones occupy about 28% of the sample.

The receptor was isolated from a human donor with melanoma. Material: CD8+ T cells sorted from blood (inferred from file names), obtained from a patient given nivolumab and ipilimumab in sequence.

This receptor has the CDR3 CASSHRTGRETQYF. The DNA sequence is as follows: TGCGCCAGCAGCCACCGGACAGGGAGGGAGACCCAGTACTTC. Recombination connected TRBV5-1 to TRBJ2-5; the central 8 bases match TRBD1. Germline trimming amounts to 4 bases on V and 5 bases on J, with 7 as the count of junction bases outside the gene matches. Including the terminal cysteine and phenylalanine, the CDR3 comprises 14 residues. Just CDR3 DNA is preserved here, 42 bases in frame from base 1. From the germline V gene, CDR1 is SGHRS and CDR2 is YFSETQ.